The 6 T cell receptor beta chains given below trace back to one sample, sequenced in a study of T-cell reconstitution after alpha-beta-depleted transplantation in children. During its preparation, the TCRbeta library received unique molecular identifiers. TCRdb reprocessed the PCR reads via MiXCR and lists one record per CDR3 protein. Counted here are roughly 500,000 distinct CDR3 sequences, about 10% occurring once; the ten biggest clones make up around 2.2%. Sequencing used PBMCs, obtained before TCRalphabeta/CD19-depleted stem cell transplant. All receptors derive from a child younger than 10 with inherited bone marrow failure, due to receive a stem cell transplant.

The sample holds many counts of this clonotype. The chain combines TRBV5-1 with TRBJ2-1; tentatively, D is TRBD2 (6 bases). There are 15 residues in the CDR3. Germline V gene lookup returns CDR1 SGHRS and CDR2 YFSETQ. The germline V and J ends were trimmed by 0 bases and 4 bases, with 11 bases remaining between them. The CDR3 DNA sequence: TGCGCCAGCAGCTTGGTGGGGGGTGTATACAATGAGCAGTTCTTC. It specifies CASSLVGGVYNEQFF.

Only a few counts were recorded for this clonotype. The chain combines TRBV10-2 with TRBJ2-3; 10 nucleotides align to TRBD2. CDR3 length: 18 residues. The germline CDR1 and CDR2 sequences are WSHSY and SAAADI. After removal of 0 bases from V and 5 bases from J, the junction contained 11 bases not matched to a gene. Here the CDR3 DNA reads TGCGCCAGCAGTGAGTCCTTACTTCTAGCGGGAGAAGGAGATACGCAGTATTTT. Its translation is CASSESLLLAGEGDTQYF.

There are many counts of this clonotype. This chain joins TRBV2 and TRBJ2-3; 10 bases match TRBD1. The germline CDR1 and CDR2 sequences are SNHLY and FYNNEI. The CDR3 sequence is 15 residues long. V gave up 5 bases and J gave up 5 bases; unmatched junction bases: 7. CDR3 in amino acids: CASSPGQGDVDTQYF. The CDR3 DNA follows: TGTGCCAGCAGTCCAGGACAGGGGGATGTAGATACGCAGTATTTT.

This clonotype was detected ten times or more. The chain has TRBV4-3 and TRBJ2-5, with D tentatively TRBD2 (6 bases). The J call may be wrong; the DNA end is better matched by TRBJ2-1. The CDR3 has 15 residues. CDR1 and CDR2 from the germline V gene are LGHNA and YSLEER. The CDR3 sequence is CASSFGTGVTETQFF. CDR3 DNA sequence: TGCGCCAGCAGCTTTGGCACGGGAGTCACCGAGACCCAGTTCTTC.

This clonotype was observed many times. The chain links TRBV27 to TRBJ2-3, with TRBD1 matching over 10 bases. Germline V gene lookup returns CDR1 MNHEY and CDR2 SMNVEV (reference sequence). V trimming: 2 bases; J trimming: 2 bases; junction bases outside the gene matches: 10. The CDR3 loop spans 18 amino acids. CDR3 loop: CASSLGPSGTGDTDTQYF. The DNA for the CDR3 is TGTGCCAGCAGTTTAGGCCCCTCGGGGACAGGGGACACAGATACGCAGTATTTT.

CDR3 sequence: CASSLVAGGITDTQYF. CDR3 DNA: TGTGCCAGCAGCTTAGTAGCGGGAGGGATCACAGATACGCAGTATTTT. The rearrangement uses TRBV7-9 and TRBJ2-3, with 11 bases that match TRBD2. CDR1 and CDR2 from the germline V gene are SEHNR and FQNEAQ (reference sequence). Trimming removed 1 base from V and 2 bases from J; junction bases left unmatched: 2. The CDR3 is 16 amino acids.